This TCR beta chain was observed in a study of multiple sclerosis patients with progressive multifocal leukoencephalopathy (dated by TCRdb to between 2017 and 2020). Background for the entire study: Four or five natalizumab-treated MS patients who did not develop PML were used as controls and were sampled longitudinally. Peripheral T and B cells were examined in MS patients who developed PML (4 under natalizumab, 1 after alemtuzumab) and in treated patients who did not develop PML. The study was designed to detect JC virus-specific or public T-cell expansions arising at the time of PML onset. Two natalizumab-treated patients who later developed PML were followed longitudinally from before therapy through 6 and 12 months to PML onset. Overall study outcomes, separate from this receptor: The analysis covered only peripheral blood, although cerebrospinal fluid or brain lymphocytes might be more informative for natalizumab-associated PML. Given the small, descriptive cohort, it remained unclear whether the study findings reflect JC virus infection or general immunocompromise. TRB clones above 0.5% frequency appeared only in PML patients, but expanded clones at PML onset were already present before and during natalizumab therapy. No common TRBV or TRBJ gene usage or preferential TRBV-TRBJ pairings were detected when PML developed. Lower normalized Shannon entropy suggested less diverse TRB repertoires in most PML patients, whereas the natalizumab-treated controls showed values near 1.

V gives up 2 bases and J gives up 5 bases, and the segment between their germline ends measures 10 bases. In the germline V gene, CDR1 corresponds to ENHRY and CDR2 to SYGVKD. Counted from cysteine to phenylalanine, this CDR3 has 13 amino acids. Solely the CDR3 DNA is kept, with 39 bases framed from the first base. This specimen's time point label, interpreted: before natalizumab initiation. Every listed patient had received interferon beta before, and every PML patient was female. T0 blood samples were collected before the first natalizumab infusion. Ficoll-Hypaque density gradient centrifugation was used to isolate peripheral blood mononuclear cells. Amplification of TRB CDR3 regions from genomic DNA was performed at survey-level depth using the immunoSEQ two-step multiplex PCR. To estimate template counts and remove amplification bias, each PCR was spiked with synthetic inline TR CDR3 controls covering all V-J pairings. Reads were processed so that amplification and sequencing bias were reduced, and quantification was performed against synthetic TR CDR3 analogs. The authors processed their data as follows. Raw data were processed in ImmunoSEQ Analyzer, with out-of-frame sequences and CDR3s containing stop codons removed, and genes were named according to IMGT nomenclature. Normalized Shannon entropy, defined as 1 minus Pielou's evenness, served as the summary measure of repertoire diversity. Only TRB sequences sharing the V gene, the J gene and the CDR3 were counted as identical. Public PML clonotypes were defined as CDR3s shared by two or more PML-onset samples but absent from earlier samples, from controls, and from public databases. Positional CDR3 amino acid composition was analyzed in Skylign with the observed count method. TCRdb limited this immuneACCESS table to in-frame rearrangements with V and J called. A share of clones is missing; checked studies link under half to unresolved V genes, and the rest is unexplained. V, J and clone size are those of that table, while D and trimming were read from the DNA. The sample profile shows under 40,000 clones; about 91% of them were found once. The top ten hold less than 2% of the sample.

For this clone: No cognate antigen has been identified for it. No much larger clone is present one base from it, and per-base qualities are unavailable.

The source material was PBMCs. The chain is assembled from TRBV10-3 and TRBJ2-7; TRBD1 could be the D gene, as 6 bases match. The clonotype comes from a man aged 25 to 40 with multiple sclerosis. Read as DNA, the sequence is TGTGCCATCAGTGAGATGGGGGCCGACGAGCAGTACTTC. Its translation reads: CAISEMGADEQYF.